The clone carrying this T cell receptor beta chain was recorded many times. Antigen unknown. This specimen belongs to a study of response to subunit inactivated influenza vaccine. Study conclusions and caveats: Authors suggested few new T cells are recruited by each seasonal influenza vaccination.

TCRdb re-derived calls from the RT-PCR reads in MiXCR, one entry per CDR3 protein. The sample consists of almost 250,000 distinct CDR3 sequences, 9% to 15% of them appearing once. The clonotype comes from a man aged 50-60 years who received an inactivated influenza vaccine. The specimen comprised non-naive T cells sorted from PBMCs, sampled roughly 2 weeks before vaccination.

Here the CDR3 reads CASSQESGSPLHF. The CDR3 coding sequence is TGTGCCAGCAGCCAAGAAAGTGGATCACCCCTCCACTTT. The rearrangement joins TRBV3-1 to TRBJ1-6; unclear D gene. CDR3 length: 13 residues. CDR1 is LGHDT and CDR2 is YNNKEL in the germline V gene (reference sequence). The V end was cut by 0 bases, the J end by 10 bases, with 7 bases between.